This TCR beta chain appears in the sequencing data of a study of T cells after yellow fever vaccination (dated by TCRdb to about 2019). Describing the broader study: The SMART-Seq v4 Ultra Low Input RNA kit was used to prepare libraries from fractions with low cell numbers. To track T-cell clones before and after primary and booster YFV17D yellow fever vaccination, bulk TCR alpha and beta repertoires were sequenced longitudinally. Two healthy male donors, one aged 18 to 29 and one aged 30 to 40 years, made up the cohort. Blood samples were taken at several timepoints before and after primary and secondary immunization, and bulk PBMC replicates and cell subsets were isolated.

TCR cDNA was synthesized by 5'RACE template switching, which introduced a universal primer site and unique molecular identifiers. cDNA synthesis was primed from both the TCR alpha and TCR beta constant segments. Two PCR steps were used to amplify libraries, with sample barcodes and sequencing adapters being added in the second step. Sequencing of libraries was performed on Illumina HiSeq 2500 (2x100 bp) or NovaSeq (2x150 bp). The study's own analysis went as follows. MIGEC was used to demultiplex reads and collapse the reads into UMI consensus sequences, and MiXCR was used for V(D)J alignment. Using edgeR on replicate PBMC samples, clonotypes were called vaccine-responding if FDR was below 0.01 and the log2 fold change was above 5 up to day 15. CD4 or CD8 identity was assigned to each bulk clonotype according to whether the clonotype was present at higher abundance in the sequenced CD4 repertoire or the sequenced CD8 repertoire. The public reads were quality trimmed at Q25 with fastp and then assembled into clones with MiXCR by TCRdb, keeping productive beta chains. Rows are unified per CDR3 protein, each entry keeping the most common DNA and genes. The V and J calls, along with clone size, are taken from TCRdb and not from the paper's own processing. Present in this sample are fewer than 450,000 distinct CDR3 sequences, around 10% of which were seen just once. The ten largest clones take up roughly 18% of the sample.

Results the study describes overall, beyond this receptor: The secondary T-cell response was found to be weaker but faster than the primary response, with a peak reached on day 5 rather than on day 15. After the booster, most of the clones that had expanded following primary vaccination were detected again (just under 97% of CD4 and around 88% of CD8), which suggests that memory was broadly maintained. FACS-sorted repertoires could contain abundant contaminating clonotypes from the bulk population, so computational filtering was required. A small fraction of clonotypes appeared in both the CD4 and CD8 compartments, likely as a result of convergent recombination. Because the study included only two donors, the extent to which the findings can be generalized is limited.

In its sample, this clonotype was seen a few times. Its antigen remains unidentified. Per-nucleotide qualities are absent, and no much larger clonotype sits a single base away. V is pared back by 2 bases and J by 6 bases, with 13 bases lying between the germline termini. Its CDR3 holds 14 amino acids, cysteine through phenylalanine. Just CDR3 DNA is preserved here, 42 bases in frame from base 1. CDR1 SGHNT and CDR2 YYREEE are derived from the germline V gene (reference sequence). Interpreted using the paper, the treatment or condition label stands for: live attenuated yellow fever vaccine strain. At each blood-draw timepoint, two biological replicates of bulk PBMCs were obtained. A standard Ficoll-Paque protocol was used to isolate PBMCs from peripheral blood. TriZol was used to extract RNA from bulk PBMCs, from CD4 and CD8 fractions, and from dextramer-positive and dextramer-negative fractions.

This receptor was identified in a man younger than 35 who received the YFV17D yellow fever vaccine. In this chain, TRBV5-4 is recombined with TRBJ2-3; tentative D gene TRBD2, with 5 bases matching. The specimen comprised PBMCs, sampled on the day of the first yellow fever vaccination. The DNA sequence is given as TGTGCCAGCAGCTTTATTCGGGATGGGGATACGCAGTATTTT. This codes for CASSFIRDGDTQYF.